The clone carrying this TCR beta chain has just a few counts. What it recognizes is unknown. This sample is drawn from a study of T-cell memory formation after mild COVID-19. Background on the study: Clusters were largely donor specific.

One entry per CDR3 protein, called by TCRdb with MiXCR from the 5' RACE reads. The repertoire holds approximately 300,000 distinct CDR3 sequences, with 15% to 20% as singletons. CDR3 length equals 14 residues. Germline V gene sequence: CDR1 KGHDR, CDR2 SFDVKD. Trimming stripped 2 bases from V and 4 bases from J, with 9 bases between. Overall study results and limits: Among clones contracting day 15 to 85, CD4/CD8 was balanced, whereas later expanders leaned CD4+. Cross-reactive memory apparently joined, as some responding clones appeared in pre-infection memory.

The sequenced sample was PBMCs or a T cell subset sorted from them (not recorded which). The chain couples TRBV24-1 to TRBJ2-3; tentatively, D is TRBD1 or TRBD2 (5 bases each). This clonotype originated in a man aged 18 to 30 who had mild COVID-19 (a few samples of this study predate the infection). Cell type and time point are not known. For the CDR3, the DNA is TGTGCCACCAGTGATTCCATGGGGGCAGATACGCAGTATTTT. Translating gives CATSDSMGADTQYF.